The following is a TCR beta chain sequence with its context. The germline V gene encodes CDR1 SGHAT and CDR2 FQNNGV. The CDR3 extends over 17 amino acids. V shed 2 bases, J shed 0 bases, and the junction held 9 bases outside the gene matches. This sample was taken from a study of T cell responses to AZD1222 COVID-19 vaccine. The protocol was immunoSEQ multiplex PCR, while the TCRdb copy is restricted to in-frame clones and leaves out a portion. Recorded for this sample: 150,000 or so clones. This sequence was found in an adult in good health. Sequencing input: peripheral blood. V gene TRBV11-2 combines with J gene TRBJ1-2, with TRBD1 identical over 7 bases. CDR3 sequence reads: CASSLRTGPSTNYGYTF. The CDR3 region has the DNA TGTGCCAGCAGCTTAAGGACAGGACCAAGTACTAACTATGGCTACACCTTC.